This TCR beta chain was identified during a study of T-cell memory formation after mild COVID-19. Study-level information: For the most part, TCR clusters were specific to one donor. Study observations and caveats: Shrinking CD4+ clones were chiefly CM and EM; CD8+ ones were chiefly EMRA. Among clones contracting day 15 to 85, CD4/CD8 was balanced, whereas later expanders leaned CD4+.

The V gene lost 2 bases and the J gene lost 7 bases, with 17 bases spanning the gap. The CDR3 is made up of 15 amino acids. 5'RACE primed at constant segments yielded TCR alpha and TCR beta cDNA libraries bearing sample barcodes and UMIs. TCRdb itself ran the 5' RACE reads through MiXCR, one entry per CDR3 protein. The data show about 190,000 distinct CDR3 sequences, approximately 20% seen once. Comments on this clonotype: The antigen remains undetermined.

The receptor was derived from an adult woman who had mild COVID-19 (a few samples of this study predate the infection). Cell type and time point are not known. The rearrangement joins TRBV12-3 or TRBV12-4 to TRBJ1-1; D remains unclear. The sample consisted of PBMCs or a T cell subset sorted from them (not recorded which). The CDR3 sequence: CASSLSLGRSVEAFF. CDR3 sequence (DNA): TGTGCCAGCAGTTTATCTCTGGGTCGGTCGGTTGAAGCTTTCTTT.